The 30 T cell receptor beta chains below all came from one sample that was sequenced in a study of cytomegalovirus exposure and HLA in healthy donors. 13 Jbeta primers and 60 Vbeta primers were used for the PCR. The method was immunoSEQ multiplex PCR; TCRdb's version includes in-frame clones alone and lacks a portion of them. This sample has about 200,000 clones; approximately 80% occur once, and the top ten carry less than 3.5%. The source material was PBMCs. These TCRs come from a woman aged 25 to 45 in good health and CMV-seronegative.

The chain has TRBV18 and TRBJ2-7; 9 positions agree with TRBD1. Germline values: CDR1 KGHSH, CDR2 LQKENI. This CDR3 comprises 14 residues. Germline trimming cut 4 bases from V and 3 bases from J; bases unmatched to any gene: 4. In DNA, the CDR3 is TGTGCCAGCTCACGGGACAGGGCCCGCTACGAGCAGTACTTC. Translation: CASSRDRARYEQYF.

J is TRBJ2-1 and V is TRBV29-1; D call uncertain. V lost 6 bases and J lost 3, with 3 bases in between. The CDR3 loop spans 10 amino acids. Germline values: CDR1 SQVTM, CDR2 ANQGSEA. The DNA of the CDR3 is TGCAGCGTCTGCTACAATGAGCAGTTCTTC. It codes for CSVCYNEQFF.

J is TRBJ2-1 and V is TRBV14; D ambiguous. The germline CDR1 and CDR2 sequences are SGHDN and FVKESK. The CDR3 runs to 14 residues. V shed 1 base and J shed 1 base, with 5 bases lying between them. CDR3 nucleotide sequence: TGTGCCAGCAGCCAAGTATCTTCCTACAATGAGCAGTTCTTC. Translation: CASSQVSSYNEQFF.

The chain combines TRBV25-1 with TRBJ2-1; 8 bases are shared with TRBD1. Germline lookup yields CDR1 MGHDK and CDR2 SYGVNS. The V segment lost 6 bases and the J segment 4 bases; nucleotides outside the gene matches: 11. The CDR3 sequence is 16 residues long. CDR3 nucleotide sequence: TGTGCCAGCAGGGGACAGGCCTCAATAGGGTACAATGAGCAGTTCTTC. Residues: CASRGQASIGYNEQFF.

This sequence joins TRBV27 and TRBJ2-7, with TRBD2 as a possible D gene (5 bases). Trimming took 4 bases from V and 4 from J, leaving 11 bases between them. Germline CDR1 MNHEY, CDR2 SMNVEV (reference sequence). This CDR3 contains 13 residues. The CDR3 DNA sequence: TGTGCCAGCAGTTCTCGGGGTCGATACGAGCAGTACTTC. This sequence encodes CASSSRGRYEQYF.

The rearrangement uses TRBV5-1 and TRBJ2-3; 10 bases fit TRBD2. The V and J ends lost 1 base and 2 bases, in that order; junction bases with no gene match: 7. The CDR3 has 17 amino acids. CDR1 is SGHRS and CDR2 is YFSETQ in the germline V gene. In DNA form, the CDR3 reads TGCGCCAGCAGCTTGTATCGGACTAGCGGAAACACAGATACGCAGTATTTT. It specifies CASSLYRTSGNTDTQYF.

This chain connects TRBV11-2 to TRBJ2-3, with D unresolved. The CDR3 sequence is 16 residues long. In germline, CDR1 is SGHAT, CDR2 FQNNGV. Trimming removed 3 bases from V and 1 base from J, with 14 bases in between. CDR3 sequence: CASSLSSGVGTDTQYF. The DNA of the CDR3 is TGTGCCAGCAGCTTGTCTTCGGGTGTTGGCACAGATACGCAGTATTTT. The whole variable domain, filled in from reference TRBV11-2 and TRBJ2-3, reads EAGVAQSPRYKIIEKRQSVAFWCNPISGHATLYWYQQILGQGPKLLIQFQNNGVVDDSQLPKDRFSAERLKGVDSTLKIQPAKLEDSAVYLCASSLSSGVGTDTQYFGPGTRLTVL.

Concerning this clone: Other DNA sequences from this sample encode an identical CDR3 as well. The DNA of the CDR3 is TGTGCCAGCAGCTTAGGGACAGCTTATGGCTACACCTTC. Translating gives CASSLGTAYGYTF. The chain recombines TRBV7-9 with TRBJ1-2, with TRBD1 as a possible D gene (6 bases). Germline V gives CDR1 SEHNR, CDR2 FQNEAQ (reference sequence). The CDR3 totals 13 residues. V gave up 1 base and J gave up 5 bases, with 8 bases separating them.

This clone was counted once. Germline and junction disagree at one end, which may indicate a read error. V and J are TRBV14 and TRBJ2-3; 8 bases agree with TRBD1. Germline V gene lookup returns CDR1 SGHDN and CDR2 FVKESK. The CDR3 consists of 15 residues. In DNA form, the CDR3 reads TGTGTCAGCAGCCAAGAGACAGGGGGCACAGATACGCAGTATTTT. This gives the protein CVSSQETGGTDTQYF. The variable domain in full, with the rest retrieved from reference TRBV14 and TRBJ2-3, is EAGVTQFPSHSVIEKGQTVTLRCDPISGHDNLYWYRRVMGKEIKFLLHFVKESKQDESGMPNNRFLAERTGGTYSTLKVQPAELEDSGVYFCVSSQETGGTDTQYFGPGTRLTVL.

This chain connects TRBV20-1 to TRBJ1-2; the D is unclear. CDR3 size: 11 residues. The V gene lost 0 bases and the J gene lost 6 bases, with 5 bases spanning the gap. Germline CDR1 reads DFQATT; CDR2 reads SNEGSKA (reference sequence). CDR3 sequence reads: CSARDTNGYTF. For the CDR3, the DNA is TGCAGTGCTAGAGATACAAATGGCTACACCTTC.

This clone was observed a few times. The genes are TRBV9 and TRBJ2-5; 8 positions agree with TRBD2. With 2 bases clipped from V and 1 base from J, the junction kept 7 bases outside the gene matches. The CDR3 runs 16 residues. Germline V gene data show CDR1 as SGDLS and CDR2 as YYNGEE. The CDR3 bases are TGTGCCAGCAGCGTCGCAGCGGGGGCTATCCAAGAGACCCAGTACTTC. Its translation: CASSVAAGAIQETQYF.

The J gene is TRBJ2-7, the V gene TRBV4-1; 14 bases are a match to TRBD2. CDR1 and CDR2 (germline): MGHRA, YSYEKL. The CDR3 totals 18 residues. Germline trimming cut 4 bases from V and 2 bases from J; bases unmatched to any gene: 10. CDR3 sequence: CASSRGLAGGDRTYEQYF. The CDR3 region has the DNA TGCGCCAGCAGCCGAGGACTAGCGGGAGGAGATCGGACCTACGAGCAGTACTTC.

This clone was found a few times. The rearrangement joins TRBV7-9 to TRBJ1-2; D perhaps matches TRBD1 (5 bases). CDR3 length: 15 residues. Germline V CDR1 and CDR2: SEHNR, FQNEAQ (reference sequence). V was shortened by 3 bases and J by 8 bases, with 19 bases between the two germline ends. CDR3 amino acids: CASSFESRVAGGYTF. The CDR3 region has the DNA TGTGCCAGCAGCTTCGAAAGCAGGGTGGCGGGGGGCTACACCTTC.

The rearrangement uses TRBV18 and TRBJ2-7; tentatively, D is TRBD2 (5 bases). Germline assignment: CDR1 KGHSH and CDR2 LQKENI. V was clipped by 3 bases and J by 2 bases, with 11 bases between them. This CDR3 is 14 amino acids long. The CDR3 reads CASSPSSRPYEQYF. Written as DNA, the CDR3 is TGTGCCAGCTCACCGTCTAGCCGTCCCTACGAGCAGTACTTC.

For the CDR3, the DNA is TGTGCCAGCAGTTACATCATGAGGGACTATGGCTACACCTTC. It encodes CASSYIMRDYGYTF. The rearrangement joins TRBV6-5 to TRBJ1-2; D uncertain. CDR1 and CDR2 (germline): MNHEY, SVGAGI. CDR3 length equals 14 residues. V dropped 2 bases and J dropped 3 bases, with 10 bases sitting between them.

The V and J genes are TRBV7-6 and TRBJ2-7; TRBD2 aligns across 8 bases. CDR1 SGHVS and CDR2 FNYEAQ come from the germline V gene. With V trimmed by 1 base and J by 5 bases, 4 bases remained unmatched. This CDR3 comprises 14 residues. The CDR3 DNA reads TGTGCCAGCAGCTTAGACCCGGGACTAGACGAGCAGTACTTC. As protein: CASSLDPGLDEQYF.

This clone showed up just once. V gene TRBV5-1 combines with J gene TRBJ2-7; D not resolved. Trimming cost V 3 bases and J 6 bases, with 10 bases left between them. The CDR3 is 12 residues long. Germline V gene data show CDR1 as SGHRS and CDR2 as YFSETQ. The CDR3 DNA reads as TGCGCCAGCAGCTACGTAGATGGCGAGCAGTACTTC. Residues: CASSYVDGEQYF.

The rearrangement joins TRBV5-8 to TRBJ1-6, with D maybe TRBD1 (5 bases). V dropped 6 bases and J dropped 4 bases, with 14 bases sitting between them. This CDR3 comprises 15 residues. Germline V CDR1 and CDR2: SGHTS, YDEGEE. CDR3 coding DNA: TGTGCCAGCATCCCGGGACTAGAATATAATTCACCCCTCCACTTT. Protein sequence: CASIPGLEYNSPLHF.

CDR3 sequence (DNA): TGTGCCAGCAGCTCCTTAGCGGGAGCAAAGTTCTTC. Translation gives CASSSLAGAKFF. The genes are TRBV5-6 and TRBJ2-1, with TRBD2 identical over 9 bases. CDR3 length: 12 residues. V dropped 3 bases and J dropped 14; count of bases not matched to a gene: 6. CDR1 and CDR2 from the germline V gene are SGHDT and YYEEEE.

The chain has TRBV6-5 and TRBJ1-1, with D possibly matching TRBD1 (6 bases). V lost 6 bases and J 11 bases, leaving 22 bases between the germline ends. The germline V gene encodes CDR1 MNHEY and CDR2 SVGAGI. This CDR3 region has 14 residues. The chain's CDR3 is CASRPGTLGPEAFF. The CDR3 DNA reads as TGTGCCAGCAGGCCCGGGACACTCGGCCCGGAGGCTTTCTTT.

The rearrangement links TRBV2 to TRBJ1-5, with D perhaps matching TRBD1 (5 bases). Germline V lookup: CDR1 SNHLY, CDR2 FYNNEI. V lost 7 bases to trimming and J lost 6 bases, with 10 bases between them. This CDR3 is 12 amino acids long. The CDR3 here is CASNRGGQPQHF. The CDR3, as DNA: TGTGCCAGCAACCGGGGGGGTCAGCCCCAGCATTTT.

V gene TRBV7-3 combines with J gene TRBJ1-6; 7 nucleotides line up with TRBD1. This CDR3 has 14 residues. After removal of 4 bases from V and 6 bases from J, the junction contained 3 bases not matched to a gene. CDR1 is SGHTA and CDR2 is FQGTGA in the germline V gene. CDR3: CASSSGTVNSPLHF. The CDR3, as DNA: TGTGCCAGCAGCTCCGGGACAGTTAATTCACCCCTCCACTTT.

The rearrangement joins TRBV4-2 to TRBJ2-5; TRBD1 matches at 8 bases. Germline values: CDR1 LGHNA, CDR2 YNFKEQ. The junction had 8 bases not matched to a gene; V was cut back by 0 bases and J by 5 bases. CDR3 length: 16 residues. The CDR3 region is CASSQDPNRGSETQYF. CDR3 coding DNA: TGTGCCAGCAGCCAAGATCCGAACAGGGGGAGTGAGACCCAGTACTTC.

The chain uses TRBV5-1 and TRBJ1-1, with TRBD1 matching over 7 bases. The V gene's germline CDR1 is SGHRS and CDR2 YFSETQ. The CDR3 is 13 amino acids. Germline trimming cut 4 bases from V and 4 bases from J; bases unmatched to any gene: 4. Here the CDR3 DNA reads TGCGCCAGCAGCAGGGACAGAACCACTGAAGCTTTCTTT. Its protein is CASSRDRTTEAFF.

The chain joins TRBV4-1 to TRBJ2-1; TRBD2 matches at 12 bases. The CDR3 covers 16 residues. CDR1 is MGHRA, CDR2 YSYEKL, per germline. V lost 4 bases and J lost 6; bases outside the gene matches: 7. The CDR3 nucleotides are TGCGCCAGCAGCCCCCAACTAGCGGGAGGTGTCAATGAGCAGTTCTTC. Its protein product is CASSPQLAGGVNEQFF.

The rearrangement uses TRBV15 and TRBJ2-7, with a possible D match to TRBD1 (6 bases). This CDR3 contains 16 residues. Trimming pared 0 bases from V and 3 bases from J, leaving 15 bases between. Germline lookup yields CDR1 LNHNV and CDR2 YYDKDF (reference sequence). CDR3 sequence (DNA): TGTGCCACCAGCAGAGATGGTGGGGGCAGACTCTACGAGCAGTACTTC. Translation gives CATSRDGGGRLYEQYF.

The genes are TRBV5-1 and TRBJ1-6; 8 bases are a match to TRBD1. From germline, CDR1 is SGHRS and CDR2 YFSETQ. The CDR3 runs to 13 residues. Trimming cost V 7 bases and J 5 bases; bases outside gene matches: 2. The chain's CDR3 is CASGGQDNSPLHF. DNA for the CDR3: TGCGCCAGCGGGGGACAGGATAATTCACCCCTCCACTTT.

V and J are TRBV5-1 and TRBJ1-6; D possibly corresponds to TRBD1 (5 bases). The germline V and J ends were trimmed by 0 bases and 6 bases, with 10 bases remaining between them. Germline V gene data show CDR1 as SGHRS and CDR2 as YFSETQ. The CDR3 totals 15 residues. The CDR3 bases are TGCGCCAGCAGCTTGGACCAGGGTGGTAATTCACCCCTCCACTTT. This encodes CASSLDQGGNSPLHF.

The chain is built from TRBV19 and TRBJ1-1; D gene ambiguous. V shed 4 bases and J shed 0 bases, with 15 bases lying between them. This CDR3 contains 16 residues. Per the germline V gene, CDR1 is LNHDA and CDR2 is SQIVND (reference sequence). The CDR3 region has the DNA TGTGCCAGTAGTAACACAAGGCAGGTCGTGAACACTGAAGCTTTCTTT. It specifies CASSNTRQVVNTEAFF.

The chain couples TRBV27 to TRBJ2-2; 13 bases line up with TRBD2. The CDR3 spans 19 residues. Germline V lookup: CDR1 MNHEY, CDR2 SMNVEV (reference sequence). V lost 4 bases, J lost 3 bases, and 11 bases stayed unmatched. The CDR3: CASSSLAGGFGDYTGELFF. The CDR3 DNA reads TGTGCCAGCAGTTCACTAGCGGGAGGGTTTGGTGATTACACCGGGGAGCTGTTTTTT.